What follows describes a single T cell receptor beta chain. The specificity of this receptor is unknown. A read error is the likely source, as a far larger clone sits one nucleotide away. The time point label, as the study defines it: before trial treatment. The donors took part in RACIN, a single-arm, phase I, dose-escalation trial that combined nivolumab, ipilimumab, aspirin, low-dose cyclophosphamide and low-dose radiotherapy. Patients were eligible if they had advanced solid tumors that were TIL-negative. This sample stems from a study of low-dose radiotherapy and immunotherapy resistance in tumors (dated 2022 in TCRdb). Regarding the study in general: In Cohort 1, 0.5 Gy per fraction was delivered every 2 weeks, and a total PTV dose of 6.5 Gy was prescribed. For Cohort 2, the dose was 1 Gy per fraction given every two weeks, adding up to 13 Gy in total across 26 weeks. Starting on cycle 1 day 1, patients took 300 mg of aspirin by mouth once a day for four cycles. Eight patients were included in the translational analysis, namely three from the first dose cohort plus the first five from the second dose cohort. Nivolumab was administered intravenously as a 240 mg flat dose every two weeks, and ipilimumab was administered intravenously at 1 mg/kg every six weeks. Cyclophosphamide 200 mg/m2 was administered intravenously every two weeks, one day before each radiation and immunotherapy administration. No randomization into treatment groups was done for the people taking part in the trial.

Looking up the germline V gene (reference sequence) yields CDR1 SGHKS and CDR2 YYEKEE. Reading from cysteine to phenylalanine, the CDR3 counts 14 amino acids. This entry keeps only the CDR3 DNA: 42 bases, framed from base 1. Superscript III and a set of TRAV- and TRBV-specific primers were used to synthesize first-strand cDNA, so that both TCRalpha and TCRbeta chains were covered. TCRs were amplified with Phusion for 15 to 20 PCR cycles, with a constant-region primer paired with the adapter attached to the V primers. Amplification of the isolated mRNA was done with the MessageAmp II aRNA Amplification Kit, which involved an approximately 16-hour in vitro transcription at 37 degrees C. The Dynabeads mRNA DIRECT Purification Kit was used to isolate the mRNA for TCR sequencing. Indexed Illumina adapters were added in a second Phusion PCR of 20 to 25 cycles, and the PCR products were purified with AMPure XP beads. TCRalpha and TCRbeta libraries were deep-sequenced on an Illumina MiniSeq instrument. Regarding the original processing steps: Using custom Perl scripts, TCR sequences encoding the same protein were pooled, out-of-frame sequences were removed, and the abundance of each clonotype was computed. Any TCR sequence supported by only a single read was excluded from analysis. Shannon entropy, Gini index, clonality, richness, and the frequency of TCRs shared between repertoires were included as repertoire metrics. TCRdb ran its own pipeline on the public reads, namely fastp trimming at Q25 and MiXCR clone calling, and kept in-frame beta chains. Duplicate CDR3 protein sequences are folded into a single record with the most common DNA and genes. Here the V and J calls rest on TCRdb's processing, not on the authors' analysis. For this sample the table gives more than 85,000 distinct CDR3 sequences, of which 8% to 10% were detected only once. The top ten constitute under 1.1% of the sample.

The sequencing here drew on PBMCs, taken before treatment. The receptor was derived from a male donor with prostate cancer. This chain joins TRBV5-5 to TRBJ2-3, with the identity of the D gene unclear. The J call may be incorrect, as the DNA end agrees better with TRBJ2-1. In nucleotides, the sequence is TGTGCCAGCAGCTTGGCTACCACCAACTACGAGCAGTTCTTC. It translates as CASSLATTNYEQFF.